The source of this T cell receptor beta chain is a study of T-cell reconstitution after alpha-beta-depleted transplantation in children. Study-wide results and caveats: Roughly two months post-transplant, alpha-beta T cells reportedly originated from several hundred graft clones that had expanded. Where some patients showed high TCRbeta diversity at day 60, it came from recipient T cells and thymic progenitors that had survived. Newly made T cells mostly supplied T-cell counts and diversity one year after transplant.

This CDR3 spans 17 amino acids. Germline V gene lookup returns CDR1 LGHNT and CDR2 FRNRAP. V was pared by 7 bases and J by 0 bases, with 18 bases between. As it was prepared, the TCRbeta library received unique molecular identifiers. TCRdb ran MiXCR on the PCR reads and lists one entry per CDR3 protein. The sample contains more than 200,000 distinct CDR3 sequences, more than 20% of which appear only once. This clonotype was recorded once. Antigen: not known. The chain has TRBV12-5 and TRBJ1-4; D is uncertain. The sequence was collected from a female patient aged 2-15 years who had a stem cell transplant for congenital amegakaryocytic thrombocytopenia, so the T cells may come from the graft donor. Specimen: PBMCs, mostly from graft donor cells, collected 360 days after TCRalphabeta/CD19-depleted stem cell transplant. CDR3 region: CASVRPGRPATNEKLFF. The CDR3 nucleotides are TGTGCTAGTGTGAGACCGGGCCGGCCTGCAACTAATGAAAAACTGTTTTTT.